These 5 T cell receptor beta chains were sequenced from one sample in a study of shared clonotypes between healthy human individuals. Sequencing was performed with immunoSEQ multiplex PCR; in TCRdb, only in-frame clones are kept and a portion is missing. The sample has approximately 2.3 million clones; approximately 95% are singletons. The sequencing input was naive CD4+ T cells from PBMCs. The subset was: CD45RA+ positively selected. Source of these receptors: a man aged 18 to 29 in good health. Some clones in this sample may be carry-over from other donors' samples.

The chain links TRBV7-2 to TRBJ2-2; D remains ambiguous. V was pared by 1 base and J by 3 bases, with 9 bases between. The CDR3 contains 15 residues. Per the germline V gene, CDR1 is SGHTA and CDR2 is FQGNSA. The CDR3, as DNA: TGTGCCAGCAGCTTAGTTCAGAGGCACACCGGGGAGCTGTTTTTT. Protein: CASSLVQRHTGELFF.

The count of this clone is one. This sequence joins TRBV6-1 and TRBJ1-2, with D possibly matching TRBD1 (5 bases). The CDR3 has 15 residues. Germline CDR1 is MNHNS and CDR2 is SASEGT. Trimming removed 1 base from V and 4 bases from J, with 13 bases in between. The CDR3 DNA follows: TGTGCCAGCAGTGAAGAGGCAGGGCCAGGCTATGGCTACACCTTC. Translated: CASSEEAGPGYGYTF.

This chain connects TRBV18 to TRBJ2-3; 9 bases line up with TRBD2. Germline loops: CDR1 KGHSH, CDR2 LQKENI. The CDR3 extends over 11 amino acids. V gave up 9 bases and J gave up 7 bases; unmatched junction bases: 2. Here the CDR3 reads CASLAGNTQYF. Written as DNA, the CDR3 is TGTGCCAGTCTAGCGGGGAATACGCAGTATTTT. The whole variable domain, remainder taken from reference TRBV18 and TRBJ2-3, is NAGVMQNPRHLVRRRGQEARLRCSPMKGHSHVYWYRQLPEEGLKFMVYLQKENIIDESGMPKERFSAEFPKEGPSILRIQQVVRGDSAAYFCASLAGNTQYFGPGTRLTVL.

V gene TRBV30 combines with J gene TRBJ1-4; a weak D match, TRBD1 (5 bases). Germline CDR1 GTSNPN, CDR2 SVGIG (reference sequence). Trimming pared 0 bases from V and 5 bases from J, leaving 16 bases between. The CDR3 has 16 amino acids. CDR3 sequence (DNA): TGTGCCTGGAGTGTAAGGACGGGACGGAAGAATGAAAAACTGTTTTTT. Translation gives CAWSVRTGRKNEKLFF.

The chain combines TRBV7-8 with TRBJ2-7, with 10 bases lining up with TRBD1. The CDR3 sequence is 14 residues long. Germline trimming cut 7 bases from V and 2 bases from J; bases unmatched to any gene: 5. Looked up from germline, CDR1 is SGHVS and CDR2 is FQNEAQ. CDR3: CASKPGTGAYEQYF. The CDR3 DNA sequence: TGTGCCAGCAAACCCGGGACAGGGGCCTACGAGCAGTACTTC.